A selection of T cell receptor beta chains follows, all from one sample in a study of early T cells in non-severe SARS-CoV-2 infection. From the 5' RACE reads, TCRdb called clonotypes with MiXCR, one entry per CDR3 protein. The data hold about 22,000 distinct CDR3 sequences, with under 4.5% observed a single time. The sequenced sample was whole blood. These receptors originate from an adult who was a healthcare worker with PCR-confirmed SARS-CoV-2 infection or an uninfected control (not recorded which). Both conserved end residues are part of each CDR3. The D gene is left open where the match is weak. Clone size, where shown, is once, few, many, or a class for clones that have expanded.

v_call	j_call	d_call	clone_size	cdr3_aa	cdr3_nt
TRBV20-1	TRBJ1-1	-	many	CSALTGRGTEAFF	TGCAGTGCCCTAACAGGCAGGGGCACTGAAGCTTTCTTT
TRBV9	TRBJ2-1	-	many	CASSVEPVENEQFF	TGTGCCAGCAGCGTAGAACCAGTCGAGAATGAGCAGTTCTTC
TRBV6-5	TRBJ1-2	-	many	CASSLPNGYGYTF	TGTGCCAGCAGCCTCCCCAATGGCTATGGCTACACCTTC
TRBV20-1	TRBJ2-3	-	many	CSAQTGQGDTDTQYF	TGCAGTGCTCAGACGGGGCAGGGAGACACAGATACGCAGTATTTT
TRBV7-6	TRBJ2-1	-	many	CASSNLGLYNEQFF	TGTGCCAGCAGCAACCTCGGGCTGTACAATGAGCAGTTCTTC
TRBV2	TRBJ1-5	-	many	CASSQAQANQPQHF	TGTGCCAGCAGTCAGGCCCAGGCCAATCAGCCCCAGCATTTT
TRBV6-6	TRBJ2-2	-	medium-sized	CASSLSQALGTGELFF	TGTGCCAGCAGCTTATCTCAAGCGTTAGGGACCGGGGAGCTGTTTTTT
TRBV3-1	TRBJ2-3	-	many	CASSQDAGSTDTQYF	TGTGCCAGCAGCCAAGATGCGGGGAGCACAGATACGCAGTATTTT
TRBV7-8	TRBJ2-2	-	many	CASSPRGRSYTGELFF	TGTGCCAGCAGCCCGCGAGGGAGATCCTACACCGGGGAGCTGTTTTTT
TRBV7-9	TRBJ2-1	-	many	CASSTPFKPPNEQFF	TGTGCCAGCAGCACCCCATTTAAACCCCCCAATGAGCAGTTCTTC
TRBV11-2	TRBJ1-4	TRBD1	-	CASSYTGTGWEKLFF	TGTGCCAGCAGCTACACCGGGACAGGCTGGGAAAAACTGTTTTTT
TRBV12-3/TRBV12-4	TRBJ1-3	-	few	CASSLGHNGNTIYF	TGTGCCAGCAGTTTGGGTCACAATGGAAACACCATATATTTT
TRBV9	TRBJ2-7	TRBD1	many	CASSVGVGTGSDEQYF	TGTGCCAGCAGCGTTGGAGTAGGGACAGGGTCCGACGAGCAGTACTTC
TRBV6-2/TRBV6-3	TRBJ2-6	-	-	CASSWDSGANVLTF	TGTGCCAGCAGTTGGGACTCTGGGGCCAACGTCCTGACTTTC
TRBV20-1	TRBJ2-5	TRBD1	-	CSAGRTGEQETQYF	TGCAGTGCGGGGAGGACAGGGGAACAAGAGACCCAGTACTTC
TRBV5-1	TRBJ1-4	-	many	CASSLQQSNEKLFF	TGCGCCAGCAGCTTGCAACAGTCTAATGAAAAACTGTTTTTT
TRBV19	TRBJ2-5	TRBD1	-	CASSYRGRMETQYF	TGTGCCAGTAGCTACAGGGGGCGTATGGAGACCCAGTACTTC
TRBV18	TRBJ1-1	TRBD1	many	CASSPPRDRAFANTEAFF	TGTGCCAGCTCACCACCTAGAGACAGGGCTTTTGCGAACACTGAAGCTTTCTTT
TRBV11-2	TRBJ2-7	TRBD2	-	CASSLGGGYYEQYF	TGTGCCAGCAGCTTAGGGGGAGGGTACTACGAGCAGTACTTC
TRBV6-5	TRBJ1-5	TRBD1	many	CASKHRGSNQPQHF	TGTGCCAGCAAGCACAGGGGGAGCAATCAGCCCCAGCATTTT
TRBV7-2	TRBJ2-1	-	few	CASSPRSAWQFF	TGTGCCAGCAGCCCCAGGAGCGCGTGGCAGTTCTTC
TRBV20-1	TRBJ1-1	TRBD1	many	CSARDPARGGTEAFF	TGCAGTGCTAGAGATCCCGCCAGGGGGGGGACTGAAGCTTTCTTT
TRBV2	TRBJ1-3	-	many	CASSPRDTENTIYF	TGTGCCAGCAGTCCCCGGGACACTGAAAACACCATATATTTT
TRBV4-3	TRBJ2-7	-	medium-sized	CASSQEWSGSQYEQYF	TGCGCCAGCAGCCAAGAGTGGAGCGGCAGCCAGTACGAGCAGTACTTC
TRBV12-3/TRBV12-4	TRBJ2-1	TRBD2	few	CASSPPGGWSFF	TGTGCCAGCAGTCCACCGGGGGGGTGGTCGTTCTTC
TRBV27	TRBJ2-2	-	few	CASREGPNTGELFF	TGTGCCAGCAGAGAGGGCCCGAACACCGGGGAGCTGTTTTTT
TRBV7-2	TRBJ2-5	TRBD2	many	CASSSPRPGLAGGLHQETQYF	TGTGCCAGCAGCTCACCGCGCCCGGGACTAGCGGGGGGGCTGCACCAAGAGACCCAGTACTTC
TRBV20-1	TRBJ2-1	TRBD2	many	CSARDLTGGDYNEQFF	TGCAGTGCTAGAGATTTGACGGGGGGTGACTACAATGAGCAGTTCTTC